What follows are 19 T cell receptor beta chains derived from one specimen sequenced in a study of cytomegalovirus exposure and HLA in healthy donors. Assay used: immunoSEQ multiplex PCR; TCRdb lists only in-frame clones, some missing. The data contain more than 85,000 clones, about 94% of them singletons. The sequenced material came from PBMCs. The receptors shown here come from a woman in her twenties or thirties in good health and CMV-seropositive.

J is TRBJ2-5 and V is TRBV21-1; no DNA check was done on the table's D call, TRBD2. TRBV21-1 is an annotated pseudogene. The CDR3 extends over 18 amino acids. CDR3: CASSKMNLNGGRGETQYF. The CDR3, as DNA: TGTGCCAGCAGCAAAATGAACCTAAACGGGGGAAGGGGAGAGACCCAGTACTTC.

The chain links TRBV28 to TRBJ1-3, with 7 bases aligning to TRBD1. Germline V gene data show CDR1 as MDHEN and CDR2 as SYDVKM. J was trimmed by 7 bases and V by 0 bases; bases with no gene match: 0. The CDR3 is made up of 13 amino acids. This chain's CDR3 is CASSLWDRNTIYF. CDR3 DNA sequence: TGTGCCAGCAGTTTATGGGACAGGAACACCATATATTTT.

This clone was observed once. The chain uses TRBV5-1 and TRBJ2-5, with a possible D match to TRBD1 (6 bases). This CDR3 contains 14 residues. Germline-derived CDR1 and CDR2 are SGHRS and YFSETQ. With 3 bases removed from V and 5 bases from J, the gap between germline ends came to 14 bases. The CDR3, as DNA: TGCGCCAGCAGCTCACAGGGCCAGGGGGAGACCCAGTACTTC. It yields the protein CASSSQGQGETQYF.

The CDR3 DNA is TGTGCCAGCAGTTTGTACCTAGTCGATGAGCAGTTCTTC. This codes for CASSLYLVDEQFF. V gene TRBV28 combines with J gene TRBJ2-1; D ambiguous. This CDR3 contains 13 residues. V was pared by 3 bases and J by 8 bases, with 11 bases between. Germline V gene data show CDR1 as MDHEN and CDR2 as SYDVKM.

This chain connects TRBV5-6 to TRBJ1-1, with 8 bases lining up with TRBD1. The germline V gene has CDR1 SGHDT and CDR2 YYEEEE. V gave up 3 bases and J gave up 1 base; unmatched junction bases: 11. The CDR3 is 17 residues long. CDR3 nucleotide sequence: TGTGCCAGCAGCTCGACAGGGGCCTTGTGGCCGAACACTGAAGCTTTCTTT. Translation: CASSSTGALWPNTEAFF.

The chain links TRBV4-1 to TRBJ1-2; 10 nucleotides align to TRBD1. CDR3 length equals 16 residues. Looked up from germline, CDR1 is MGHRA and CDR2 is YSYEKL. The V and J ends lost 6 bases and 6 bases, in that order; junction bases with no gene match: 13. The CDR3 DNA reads TGCGCCAGCAGACCAGTGCGGGACAGGGGCCTGAATGGCTACACCTTC. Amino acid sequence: CASRPVRDRGLNGYTF.

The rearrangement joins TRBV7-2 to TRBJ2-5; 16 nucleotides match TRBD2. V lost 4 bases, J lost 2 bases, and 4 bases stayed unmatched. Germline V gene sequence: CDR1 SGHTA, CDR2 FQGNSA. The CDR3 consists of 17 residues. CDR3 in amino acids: CASSSGLAGGSQETQYF. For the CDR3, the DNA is TGTGCCAGCAGCTCGGGACTAGCGGGAGGGTCACAAGAGACCCAGTACTTC.

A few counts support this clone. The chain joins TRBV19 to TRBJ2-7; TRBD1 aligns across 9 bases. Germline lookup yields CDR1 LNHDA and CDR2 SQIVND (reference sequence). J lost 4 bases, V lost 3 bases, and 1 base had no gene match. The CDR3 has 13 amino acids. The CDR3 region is CASSMGTGYEQYF. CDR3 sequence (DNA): TGTGCCAGTAGTATGGGGACAGGGTACGAGCAGTACTTC.

The CDR3 coding sequence is TGTGCCAGCAGCTTGGAGGACGGGAGGGCTCGGGAGCAGTTCTTC. Its translation is CASSLEDGRAREQFF. V is TRBV5-5 and J is TRBJ2-1; 8 bases are a match to TRBD2. In germline, CDR1 is SGHKS, CDR2 YYEKEE (reference sequence). The CDR3 runs to 15 residues. V lost 0 bases to trimming and J lost 10 bases; unmatched junction nucleotides: 9.

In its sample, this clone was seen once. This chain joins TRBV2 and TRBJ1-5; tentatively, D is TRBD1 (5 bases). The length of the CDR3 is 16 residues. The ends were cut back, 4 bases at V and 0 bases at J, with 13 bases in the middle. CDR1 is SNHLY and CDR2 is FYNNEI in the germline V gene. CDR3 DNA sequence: TGTGCCAGCAGTGTGGGAAGGCAGGGTAGCAATCAGCCCCAGCATTTT. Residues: CASSVGRQGSNQPQHF.

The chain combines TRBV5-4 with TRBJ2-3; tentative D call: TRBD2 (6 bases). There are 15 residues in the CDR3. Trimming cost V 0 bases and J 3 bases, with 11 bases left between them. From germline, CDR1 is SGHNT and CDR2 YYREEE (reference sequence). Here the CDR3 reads CASSLGRDLTDTQYF. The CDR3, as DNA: TGTGCCAGCAGCTTGGGGCGGGATTTGACAGATACGCAGTATTTT.

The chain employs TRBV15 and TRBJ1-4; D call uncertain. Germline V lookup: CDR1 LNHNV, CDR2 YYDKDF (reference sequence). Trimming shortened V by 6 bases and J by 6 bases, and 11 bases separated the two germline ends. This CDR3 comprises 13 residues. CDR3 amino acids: CATRGPSDEKLFF. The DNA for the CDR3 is TGTGCCACCAGGGGTCCCAGCGATGAAAAACTGTTTTTT.

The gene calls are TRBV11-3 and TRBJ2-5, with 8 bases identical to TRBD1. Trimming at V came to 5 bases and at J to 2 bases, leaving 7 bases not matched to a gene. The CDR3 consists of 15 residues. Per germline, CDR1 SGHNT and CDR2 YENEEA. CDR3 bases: TGTGCCAGCAGCGTAACGGGGACAGGTCAAGAGACCCAGTACTTC. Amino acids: CASSVTGTGQETQYF.

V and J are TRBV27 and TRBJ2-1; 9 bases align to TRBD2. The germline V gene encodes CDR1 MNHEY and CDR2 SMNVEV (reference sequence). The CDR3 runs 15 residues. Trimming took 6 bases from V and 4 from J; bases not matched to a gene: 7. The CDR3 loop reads CASSNRTSAYNEQFF. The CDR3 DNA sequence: TGTGCCAGCAGCAATCGGACTAGCGCGTACAATGAGCAGTTCTTC.

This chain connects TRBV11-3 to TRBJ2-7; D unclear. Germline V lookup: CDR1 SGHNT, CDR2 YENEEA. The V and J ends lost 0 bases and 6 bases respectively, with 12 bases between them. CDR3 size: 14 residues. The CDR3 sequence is CASSLDVTAGEQYF. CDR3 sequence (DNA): TGTGCCAGCAGCTTAGACGTGACTGCCGGCGAGCAGTACTTC.

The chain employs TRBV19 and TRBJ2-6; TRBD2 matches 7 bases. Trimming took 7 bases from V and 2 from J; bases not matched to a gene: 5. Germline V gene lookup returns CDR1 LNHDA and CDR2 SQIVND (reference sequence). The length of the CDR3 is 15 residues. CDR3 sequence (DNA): TGTGCCAGTACACCGAGCGGGGCTGGGGCCAACGTCCTGACTTTC. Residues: CASTPSGAGANVLTF.

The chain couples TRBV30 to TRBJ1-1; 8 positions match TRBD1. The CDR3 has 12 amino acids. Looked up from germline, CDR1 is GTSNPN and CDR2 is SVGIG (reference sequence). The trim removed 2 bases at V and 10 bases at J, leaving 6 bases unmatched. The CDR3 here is CAWSPRTGLAFF. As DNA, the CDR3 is TGTGCCTGGAGTCCTCGGACAGGGCTAGCTTTCTTT.

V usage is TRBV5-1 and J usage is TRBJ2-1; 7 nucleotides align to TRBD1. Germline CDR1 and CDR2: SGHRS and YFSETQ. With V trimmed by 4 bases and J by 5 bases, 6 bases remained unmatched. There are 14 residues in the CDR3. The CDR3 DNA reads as TGCGCCAGCAGCGTAGGGACAGCCAACAATGAGCAGTTCTTC. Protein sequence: CASSVGTANNEQFF.

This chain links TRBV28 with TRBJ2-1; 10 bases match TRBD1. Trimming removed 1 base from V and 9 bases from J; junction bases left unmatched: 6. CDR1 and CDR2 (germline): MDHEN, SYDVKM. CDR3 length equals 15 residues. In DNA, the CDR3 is TGTGCCAGCAGTTTATTTGGGACAGGGGATAGTGAGCAGTTCTTC. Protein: CASSLFGTGDSEQFF.